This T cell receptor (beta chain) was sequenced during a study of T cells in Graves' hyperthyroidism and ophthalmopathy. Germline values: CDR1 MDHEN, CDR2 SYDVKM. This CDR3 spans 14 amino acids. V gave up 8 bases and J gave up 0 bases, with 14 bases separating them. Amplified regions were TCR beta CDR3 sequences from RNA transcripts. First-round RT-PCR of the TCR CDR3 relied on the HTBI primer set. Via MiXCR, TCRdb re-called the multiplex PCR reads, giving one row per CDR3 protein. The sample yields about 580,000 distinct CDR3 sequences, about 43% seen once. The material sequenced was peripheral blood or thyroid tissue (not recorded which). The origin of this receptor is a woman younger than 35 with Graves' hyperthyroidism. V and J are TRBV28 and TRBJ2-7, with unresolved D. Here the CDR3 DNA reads TGTGCCAGCGTTGAGGACCCGAGCTCCTACGAGCAGTACTTC. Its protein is CASVEDPSSYEQYF.